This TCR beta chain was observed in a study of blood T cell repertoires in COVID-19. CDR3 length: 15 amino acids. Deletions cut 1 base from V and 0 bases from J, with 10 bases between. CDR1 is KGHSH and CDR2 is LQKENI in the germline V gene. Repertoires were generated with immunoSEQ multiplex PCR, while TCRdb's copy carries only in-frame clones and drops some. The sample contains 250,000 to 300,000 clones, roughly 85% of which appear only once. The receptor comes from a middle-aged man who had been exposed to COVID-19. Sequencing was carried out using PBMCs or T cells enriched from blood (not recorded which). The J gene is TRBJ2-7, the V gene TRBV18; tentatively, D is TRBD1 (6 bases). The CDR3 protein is CASSPQDRLSYEQYF. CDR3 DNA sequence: TGTGCCAGCTCACCACAGGACAGACTCTCCTACGAGCAGTACTTC.